This TCR beta chain was identified during a study of blood T cell repertoires in COVID-19 (dated by TCRdb to the early 2020s). Turning to the overall study: Collaborator samples came from the United States, Italy and Spain and covered acute and convalescent phases of COVID-19. Sample metadata almost always included a de-identified subject ID, COVID-19 status, age in years and sex. The material from the prospective study consisted of cDNA or gDNA derived from T cells, B-cell-depleted T cells, or PBMCs. The repertoires were made available in a free public database intended to serve as a resource for research on the immune response to SARS-CoV-2. Where HLA class I and class II types were available, the types were taken from metadata supplied by the sample provider, not from assay-based typing. Subjects who had been exposed to COVID-19, were actively infected with it, or had recovered from it provided the deeply sampled blood TCRbeta repertoires that made up the dataset. The samples were drawn from two sources: the first 160 participants of the ongoing ImmuneRACE study, and about 1,300 subjects contributed by 6 global collaborators.

Per the germline V gene, MNHEY is the CDR1 and SVGAGI is the CDR2. Reading from cysteine to phenylalanine, the CDR3 counts 14 amino acids. The CDR3 DNA has 42 bases and is translated from base 1. A distance of 12 bases separates the germline ends of V and J, which lose 2 bases and 5 bases respectively. In this sample, this clone turned up once. Its cognate antigen has yet to be identified. Base qualities are not provided; no much larger clone lies one nucleotide away. At one collaborating source in Seattle, patients were enrolled during active infection and were followed longitudinally through the course of disease. The collaborating institutions used their own protocols to collect whole blood in K2EDTA tubes. Collaborator samples were shipped for TCRbeta analysis as frozen whole blood, isolated PBMCs, or DNA extracted from either sample type. The immunoSEQ Assay, a bias-controlled multiplex PCR, was used to amplify TCRbeta CDR3 regions from genomic DNA. The study's own analysis went as follows. The number of nucleated cells in each sample was estimated by amplification of reference gene primers within the assay. Sequence reads were collapsed and filtered to measure the absolute abundance of every unique TCRbeta CDR3 rearrangement. For each sample, productive Simpson clonality was calculated as the square root of Simpson's diversity index across productive rearrangements. The source is immuneACCESS, and TCRdb retained only in-frame sequences with V and J called. Part of the clones is not carried over; for the studies checked, unresolved V genes explain less than half of this, and the remainder is unexplained. V and J calls and clone size come straight from that table; D and trimming were deduced from the DNA. This sample has 170,000 or so clones in its table, and over 80% of those were observed once. About 7% of the sample is held by the ten biggest clonotypes.

Results the study describes overall, beyond this receptor: The quantity of clinical and demographic metadata differed by source and by participant and was supplied without curation.

What was sequenced was peripheral blood. Recombination joined TRBV6-5 with TRBJ1-1, with a tentative D gene TRBD1 over 6 matching bases. The sequence came from a middle-aged woman with COVID-19, enrolled during active disease. The CDR3 amino acid sequence is: CASSYEGGRTEAFF. In nucleotides, the sequence is TGTGCCAGCAGTTACGAAGGGGGAAGGACTGAAGCTTTCTTT.